This entry lists 12 T cell receptor beta chains sequenced from one sample in a study of shared T cell receptors in the human thymus. Profiled with immunoSEQ multiplex PCR; TCRdb holds only in-frame clones, not every one. In the table there are about 380,000 clones, over 90% of which are singletons. The specimen was thymocytes. The receptors here all came from a human donor.

J is TRBJ2-3 and V is TRBV18, with no clear D. The germline CDR1 and CDR2 sequences are KGHSH and LQKENI. The CDR3 is made up of 17 amino acids. Trimming shortened V by 0 bases and J by 3 bases, and 16 bases separated the two germline ends. The CDR3 spells CASSPPFPFRSTDTQYF. CDR3 bases: TGTGCCAGCTCACCACCGTTTCCCTTTCGATCGACAGATACGCAGTATTTT.

The chain is built from TRBV5-1 and TRBJ2-7; 7 nucleotides match TRBD2. CDR3 length: 14 residues. The V segment lost 0 bases and the J segment 6 bases; nucleotides outside the gene matches: 6. The V gene's germline CDR1 is SGHRS and CDR2 YFSETQ. The CDR3 DNA follows: TGCGCCAGCAGCTTGGAGGGAGGGACGGGCGAGCAGTACTTC. This gives the protein CASSLEGGTGEQYF.

This sequence joins TRBV27 and TRBJ2-7; 9 bases match TRBD1. The CDR3 runs 13 residues. With V trimmed by 5 bases and J by 6 bases, 5 bases remained unmatched. CDR1 is MNHEY, CDR2 SMNVEV, per germline (reference sequence). The CDR3 coding sequence is TGTGCCAGCAGTCCCGGGACAGGGCGCGAGCAGTACTTC. The encoded protein is CASSPGTGREQYF.

The chain combines TRBV27 with TRBJ1-4, with D hard to call. Germline-derived CDR1 and CDR2 are MNHEY and SMNVEV (reference sequence). V lost 5 bases, J lost 6 bases, and 13 bases lay in between. The CDR3 runs to 14 residues. CDR3: CASSPSGPYEKLFF. CDR3 DNA sequence: TGTGCCAGCAGTCCATCCGGGCCCTATGAAAAACTGTTTTTT.

This clone is a singleton in its sample. The CDR3 spells CASSLMRRVRETQYF. Written as DNA, the CDR3 is TGTGCCAGCAGCTTAATGAGGCGGGTCCGAGAGACCCAGTACTTC. The chain carries TRBV7-2 and TRBJ2-5; D is possibly TRBD2 (5 bases). The CDR3 is made up of 15 amino acids. V lost 2 bases to trimming and J lost 4 bases, with 14 bases between them. Per the germline V gene, CDR1 is SGHTA and CDR2 is FQGNSA.

This rearrangement joins TRBV29-1 to TRBJ1-4; no reliable D call. CDR3 length: 13 amino acids. Germline loops: CDR1 SQVTM, CDR2 ANQGSEA. The V end lost 2 bases, the J end lost 8 bases, and 12 bases lay between the germline ends. The CDR3 is CSVERPGREKLFF. The CDR3 coding sequence is TGCAGCGTTGAACGTCCCGGGCGAGAAAAACTGTTTTTT. The whole variable domain, filled in from reference TRBV29-1 and TRBJ1-4, reads SAVISQKPSRDICQRGTSLTIQCQVDSQVTMMFWYRQQPGQSLTLIATANQGSEATYESGFVIDKFPISRPNLTFSTLTVSNMSPEDSSIYLCSVERPGREKLFFGSGTQLSVL.

The chain couples TRBV9 to TRBJ2-7, with D perhaps matching TRBD1 or TRBD2 (5 bases each). The germline V and J ends were trimmed by 3 bases and 7 bases, with 14 bases remaining between them. Germline V lookup: CDR1 SGDLS, CDR2 YYNGEE. CDR3 size: 13 residues. CDR3 amino acids: CASSEGSYREQYF. CDR3 nucleotide sequence: TGTGCCAGCAGCGAGGGGAGTTATCGAGAGCAGTACTTC.

The chain combines TRBV7-2 with TRBJ2-3; 15 bases fit TRBD2. The CDR3 length is 18 residues. CDR1 and CDR2 (germline): SGHTA, FQGNSA. The junction had 8 bases not matched to a gene; V was cut back by 6 bases and J by 1 base. This CDR3 is CASRNSGTSGRRTDTQYF. In DNA form, the CDR3 reads TGTGCCAGCAGGAACTCCGGGACTAGCGGGAGGCGCACAGATACGCAGTATTTT.

The chain couples TRBV6-1 to TRBJ2-1; TRBD2 agrees at 11 bases. Per germline, CDR1 MNHNS and CDR2 SASEGT. The junction had 7 bases not matched to a gene; V was cut back by 2 bases and J by 7 bases. The CDR3 runs to 16 residues. The CDR3 bases are TGTGCCAGCAGTGAAACAGAACTAGCGGGAGAAAATGAGCAGTTCTTC. As protein: CASSETELAGENEQFF.

V usage is TRBV6-1 and J usage is TRBJ2-3, with 7 bases lining up with TRBD2. This CDR3 has 15 amino acids. The germline V gene has CDR1 MNHNS and CDR2 SASEGT. Trimming at V came to 1 base and at J to 5 bases, leaving 6 bases not matched to a gene. The CDR3: CASSEEVGRGDTQYF. Written as DNA, the CDR3 is TGTGCCAGCAGTGAAGAAGTGGGGAGGGGAGATACGCAGTATTTT.

The chain employs TRBV28 and TRBJ1-1, with a tentative D call TRBD1 (5 bases). Germline lookup yields CDR1 MDHEN and CDR2 SYDVKM. The V end lost 5 bases, the J end lost 1 base, and 11 bases lay between the germline ends. The CDR3 sequence is 14 residues long. The CDR3 region is CASSIGVGNTEAFF. CDR3 bases: TGTGCCAGCAGTATAGGGGTAGGGAACACTGAAGCTTTCTTT.

The chain combines TRBV5-6 with TRBJ2-1, with D possibly TRBD1 on 6 matching bases. The CDR3 has 16 residues. The germline V gene encodes CDR1 SGHDT and CDR2 YYEEEE. V was pared by 3 bases and J by 0 bases, with 13 bases between. The CDR3 is CASSSDDRLSYNEQFF. The CDR3 nucleotides read TGTGCCAGCAGCTCGGACGACAGGCTCTCCTACAATGAGCAGTTCTTC. Looking up the rest from reference TRBV5-6 and TRBJ2-1 gives the full variable domain: DAGVTQSPTHLIKTRGQQVTLRCSPKSGHDTVSWYQQALGQGPQFIFQYYEEEERQRGNFPDRFSGHQFPNYSSELNVNALLLGDSALYLCASSSDDRLSYNEQFFGPGTRLTVL.